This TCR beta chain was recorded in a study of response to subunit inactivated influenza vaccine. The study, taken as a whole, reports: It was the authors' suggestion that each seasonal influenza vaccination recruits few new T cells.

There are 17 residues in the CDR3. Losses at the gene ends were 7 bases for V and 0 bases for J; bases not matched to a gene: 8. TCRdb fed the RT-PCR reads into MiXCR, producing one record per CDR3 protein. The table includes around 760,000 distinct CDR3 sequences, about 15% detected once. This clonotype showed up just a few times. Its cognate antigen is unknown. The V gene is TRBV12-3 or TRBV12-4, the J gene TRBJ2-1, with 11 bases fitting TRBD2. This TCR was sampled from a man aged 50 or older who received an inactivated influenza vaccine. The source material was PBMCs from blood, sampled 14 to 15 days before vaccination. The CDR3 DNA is TGTGCCAGCATTATCACTAGCGGGGGCAGCTCCTACAATGAGCAGTTCTTC. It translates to CASIITSGGSSYNEQFF.